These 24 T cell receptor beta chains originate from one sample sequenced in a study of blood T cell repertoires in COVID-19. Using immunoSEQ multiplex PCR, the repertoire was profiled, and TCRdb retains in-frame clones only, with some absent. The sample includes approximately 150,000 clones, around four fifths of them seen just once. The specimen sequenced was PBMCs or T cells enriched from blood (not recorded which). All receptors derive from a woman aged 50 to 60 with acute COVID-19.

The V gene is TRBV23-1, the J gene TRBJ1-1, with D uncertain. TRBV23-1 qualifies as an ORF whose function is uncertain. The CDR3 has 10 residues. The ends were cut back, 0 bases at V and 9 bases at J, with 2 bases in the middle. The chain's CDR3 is CASSQSKAFF. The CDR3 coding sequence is TGCGCCAGCAGTCAATCCAAAGCTTTCTTT.

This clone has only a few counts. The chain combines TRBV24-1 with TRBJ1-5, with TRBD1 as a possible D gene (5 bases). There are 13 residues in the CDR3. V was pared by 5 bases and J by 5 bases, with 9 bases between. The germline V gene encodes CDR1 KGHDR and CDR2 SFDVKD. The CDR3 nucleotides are TGTGCCACCAGTGGGCAGGGTCATCAGCCCCAGCATTTT. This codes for CATSGQGHQPQHF.

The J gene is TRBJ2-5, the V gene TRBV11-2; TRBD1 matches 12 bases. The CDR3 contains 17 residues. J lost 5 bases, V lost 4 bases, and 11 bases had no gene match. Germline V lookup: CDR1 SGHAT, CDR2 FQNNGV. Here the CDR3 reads CASSYKGVGTGGETQYF. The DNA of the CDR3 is TGTGCCAGCAGCTATAAGGGTGTCGGGACAGGGGGCGAGACCCAGTACTTC.

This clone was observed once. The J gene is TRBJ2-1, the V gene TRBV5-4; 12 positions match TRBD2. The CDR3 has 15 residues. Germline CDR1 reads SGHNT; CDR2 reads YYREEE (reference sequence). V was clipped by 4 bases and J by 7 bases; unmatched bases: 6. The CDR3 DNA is TGTGCCAGCAGCGCTCTAGCGGGAGGGCCAAATGAGCAGTTCTTC. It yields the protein CASSALAGGPNEQFF.

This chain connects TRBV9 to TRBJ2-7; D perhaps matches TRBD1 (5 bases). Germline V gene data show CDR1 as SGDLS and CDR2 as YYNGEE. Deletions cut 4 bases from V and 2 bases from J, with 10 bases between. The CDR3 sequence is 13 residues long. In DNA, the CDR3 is TGTGCCAGCAGCCCCACAGGTACCTACGAGCAGTACTTC. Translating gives CASSPTGTYEQYF.

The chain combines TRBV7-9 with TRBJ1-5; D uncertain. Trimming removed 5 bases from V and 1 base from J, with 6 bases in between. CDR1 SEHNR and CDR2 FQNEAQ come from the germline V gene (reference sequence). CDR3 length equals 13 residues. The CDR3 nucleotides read TGTGCCAGCAGCCCCCAAAGCAATCAGCCCCAGCATTTT. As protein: CASSPQSNQPQHF.

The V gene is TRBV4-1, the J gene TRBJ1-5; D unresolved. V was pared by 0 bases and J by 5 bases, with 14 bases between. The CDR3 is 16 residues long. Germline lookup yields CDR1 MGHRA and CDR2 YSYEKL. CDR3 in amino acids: CASSQDLWREDQPQHF. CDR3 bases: TGCGCCAGCAGCCAAGATCTATGGAGGGAGGATCAGCCCCAGCATTTT.

CDR3 nucleotide sequence: TGTGCCAGCAGCTTAAGCCAGGGCTACGAGCAGTACTTC. It encodes CASSLSQGYEQYF. The chain employs TRBV11-3 and TRBJ2-7; TRBD1 is a possible D gene (5 bases). The CDR3 spans 13 residues. CDR1 and CDR2 from the germline V gene are SGHNT and YENEEA. Trimming shortened V by 2 bases and J by 3 bases, and 8 bases separated the two germline ends.

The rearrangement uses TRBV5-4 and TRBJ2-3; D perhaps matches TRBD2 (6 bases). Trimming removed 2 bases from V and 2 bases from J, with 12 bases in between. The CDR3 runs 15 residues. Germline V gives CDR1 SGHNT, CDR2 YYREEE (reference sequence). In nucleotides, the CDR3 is TGTGCCAGCAGCTTCCGGGACTTTACCACAGATACGCAGTATTTT. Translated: CASSFRDFTTDTQYF.

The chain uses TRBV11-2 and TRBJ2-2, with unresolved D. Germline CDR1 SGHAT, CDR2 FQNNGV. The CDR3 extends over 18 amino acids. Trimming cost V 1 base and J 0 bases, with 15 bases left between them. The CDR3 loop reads CASSLVVSFGSNTGELFF. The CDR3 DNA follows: TGTGCCAGCAGCTTAGTTGTTAGCTTCGGGTCGAACACCGGGGAGCTGTTTTTT.

DNA for the CDR3: TGTGCCTGGCAGGGGGCCGGGGAGCAGTTCTTC. Its translation: CAWQGAGEQFF. This chain connects TRBV30 to TRBJ2-1; 8 bases match TRBD1. Germline CDR1 and CDR2: GTSNPN and SVGIG (reference sequence). J was trimmed by 10 bases and V by 5 bases; bases with no gene match: 4. The CDR3 runs 11 residues. Filled out from reference TRBV30 and TRBJ2-1, the complete variable domain reads SQTIHQWPATLVQPVGSPLSLECTVEGTSNPNLYWYRQAAGRGLQLLFYSVGIGQISSEVPQNLSASRPQDRQFILSSKKLLLSDSGFYLCAWQGAGEQFFGPGTRLTVL.

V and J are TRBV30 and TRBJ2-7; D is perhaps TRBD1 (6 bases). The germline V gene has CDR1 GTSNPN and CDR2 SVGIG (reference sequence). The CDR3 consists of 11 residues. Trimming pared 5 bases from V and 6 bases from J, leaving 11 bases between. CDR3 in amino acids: CAWQQGREQYF. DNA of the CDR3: TGTGCCTGGCAACAGGGTCGCGAGCAGTACTTC.

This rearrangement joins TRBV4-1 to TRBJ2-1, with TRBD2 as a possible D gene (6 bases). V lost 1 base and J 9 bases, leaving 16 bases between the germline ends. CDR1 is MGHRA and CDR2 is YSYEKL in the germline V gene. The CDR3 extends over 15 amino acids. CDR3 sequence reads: CASSQAGTARSEQFF. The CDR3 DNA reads TGCGCCAGCAGCCAAGCCGGGACTGCGAGGTCTGAGCAGTTCTTC.

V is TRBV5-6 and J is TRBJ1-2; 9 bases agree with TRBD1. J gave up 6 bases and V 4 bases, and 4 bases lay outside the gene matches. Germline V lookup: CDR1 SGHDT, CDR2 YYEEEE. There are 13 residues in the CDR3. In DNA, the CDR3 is TGTGCCAGCAGCAGGGACAGGGTCGATGGCTACACCTTC. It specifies CASSRDRVDGYTF.

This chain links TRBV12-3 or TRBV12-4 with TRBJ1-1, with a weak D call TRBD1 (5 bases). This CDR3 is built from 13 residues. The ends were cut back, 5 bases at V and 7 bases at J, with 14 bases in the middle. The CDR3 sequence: CASSDSNRLEAFF. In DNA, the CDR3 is TGTGCCAGCAGTGACAGCAACCGACTTGAAGCTTTCTTT.

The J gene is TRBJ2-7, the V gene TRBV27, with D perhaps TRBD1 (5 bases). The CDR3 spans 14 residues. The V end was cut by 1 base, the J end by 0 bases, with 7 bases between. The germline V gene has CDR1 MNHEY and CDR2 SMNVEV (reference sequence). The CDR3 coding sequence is TGTGCCAGCAGTTTATATGACAGCTCCTACGAGCAGTACTTC. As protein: CASSLYDSSYEQYF.

CDR3 bases: TGTGCCAGCAGTTCCCCCGGGACTACGATCTACGAGCAGTACTTC. This translates into CASSSPGTTIYEQYF. The chain recombines TRBV28 with TRBJ2-7, with 7 bases fitting TRBD2. The J segment lost 3 bases and the V segment lost 4 bases, leaving 9 bases of the junction unmatched. Germline values: CDR1 MDHEN, CDR2 SYDVKM. The CDR3 contains 15 residues.

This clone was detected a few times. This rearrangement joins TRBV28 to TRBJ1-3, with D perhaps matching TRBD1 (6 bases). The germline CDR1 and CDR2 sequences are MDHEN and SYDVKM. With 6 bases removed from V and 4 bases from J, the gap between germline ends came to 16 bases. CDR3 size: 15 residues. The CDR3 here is CASRGSRGAGNTIYF. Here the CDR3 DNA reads TGTGCCAGCAGGGGTTCACGGGGGGCAGGAAACACCATATATTTT. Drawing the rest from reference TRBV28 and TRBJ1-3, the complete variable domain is DVKVTQSSRYLVKRTGEKVFLECVQDMDHENMFWYRQDPGLGLRLIYFSYDVKMKEKGDIPEGYSVSREKKERFSLILESASTNQTSMYLCASRGSRGAGNTIYFGEGSWLTVV.

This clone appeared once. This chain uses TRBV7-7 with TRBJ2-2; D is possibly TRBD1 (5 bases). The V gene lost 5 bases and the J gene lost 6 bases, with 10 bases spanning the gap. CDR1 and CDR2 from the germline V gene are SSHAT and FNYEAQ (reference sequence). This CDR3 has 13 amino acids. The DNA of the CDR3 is TGTGCCAGCAGCCCCCAGGGCGCCGGGGAGCTGTTTTTT. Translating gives CASSPQGAGELFF.

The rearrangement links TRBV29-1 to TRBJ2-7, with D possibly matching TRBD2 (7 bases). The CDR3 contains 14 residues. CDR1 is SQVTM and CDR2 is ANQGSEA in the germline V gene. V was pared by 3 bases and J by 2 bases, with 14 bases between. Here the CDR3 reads CSVEGGDTAYEQYF. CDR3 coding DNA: TGCAGCGTTGAGGGAGGGGACACAGCCTACGAGCAGTACTTC.

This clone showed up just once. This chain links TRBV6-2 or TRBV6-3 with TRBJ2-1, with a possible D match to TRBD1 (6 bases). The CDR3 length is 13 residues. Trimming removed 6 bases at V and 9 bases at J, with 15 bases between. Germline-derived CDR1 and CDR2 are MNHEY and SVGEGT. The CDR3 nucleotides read TGTGCCAGCAGCACAGGGTTAGGCGGTGAGCAGTTCTTC. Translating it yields CASSTGLGGEQFF.

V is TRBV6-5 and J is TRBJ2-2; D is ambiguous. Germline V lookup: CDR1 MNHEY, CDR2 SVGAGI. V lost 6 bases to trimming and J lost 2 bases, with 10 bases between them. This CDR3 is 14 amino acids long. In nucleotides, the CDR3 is TGTGCCAGCAGCGTTACAGATAACACCGGGGAGCTGTTTTTT. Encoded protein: CASSVTDNTGELFF.

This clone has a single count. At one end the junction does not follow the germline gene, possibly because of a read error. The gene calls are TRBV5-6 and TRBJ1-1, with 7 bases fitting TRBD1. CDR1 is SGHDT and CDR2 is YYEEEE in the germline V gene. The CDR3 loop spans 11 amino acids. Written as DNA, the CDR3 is TGTGCCAGCAGCGCGGGACAGATGCTATTTTTT. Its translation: CASSAGQMLFF.

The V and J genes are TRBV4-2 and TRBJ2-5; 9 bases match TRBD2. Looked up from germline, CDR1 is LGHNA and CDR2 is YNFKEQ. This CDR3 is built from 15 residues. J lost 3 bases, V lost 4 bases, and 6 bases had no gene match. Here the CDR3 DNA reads TGTGCCAGCAGCCTAGCACTAGCGGGCGAAGAGACCCAGTACTTC. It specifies CASSLALAGEETQYF.